This is a list of T cell receptor beta chains from one sample in a study of blood T cell repertoires in COVID-19. The protocol was immunoSEQ multiplex PCR, while the TCRdb copy is restricted to in-frame clones and leaves out a portion. The sample contains about 200,000 clones, about 84% of which appear only once. The sample comprised PBMCs or T cells enriched from blood (not recorded which). The source is a woman aged 40 to 50 with acute COVID-19. CDR3s include the opening cysteine and the closing phenylalanine or tryptophan. Fields, in order: clone size, J gene, D gene, V gene, CDR3 protein, CDR3 DNA. D genes are given only for firm matches. Clone size is shown for a subset of rows, as once, few, many or a class of expanded clone.

size: NA; J: TRBJ1-5; D: TRBD1; V: TRBV6-5; CDR3: CASRTGEAQPQHF; DNA: TGTGCCAGCAGGACAGGGGAGGCTCAGCCCCAGCATTTT
size: NA; J: TRBJ2-2; D: NA; V: TRBV5-6; CDR3: CASSFLEAAYTGELFF; DNA: TGTGCCAGCAGCTTTCTTGAAGCGGCCTACACCGGGGAGCTGTTTTTT
size: once; J: TRBJ1-1; D: NA; V: TRBV7-9; CDR3: CASSPAGPNTEAFF; DNA: TGTGCCAGCAGCCCTGCGGGCCCGAACACTGAAGCTTTCTTT
size: NA; J: TRBJ2-1; D: TRBD2; V: TRBV7-3; CDR3: CASSNLAAASNEQFF; DNA: TGTGCCAGCAGCAATCTAGCGGCGGCCAGCAATGAGCAGTTCTTC
size: NA; J: TRBJ2-7; D: TRBD1; V: TRBV5-1; CDR3: CASSLFNQGAYEQYF; DNA: TGCGCCAGCAGCTTGTTTAACCAGGGGGCCTACGAGCAGTACTTC
size: NA; J: TRBJ1-4; D: NA; V: TRBV21-1; CDR3: CASPEPYSPFNEKLFF; DNA: TGTGCCAGCCCGGAACCCTACAGCCCGTTTAATGAAAAACTGTTTTTT
size: few; J: TRBJ1-1; D: NA; V: TRBV5-8; CDR3: CASSLGGRGGEAFF; DNA: TGTGCCAGCAGCTTGGGGGGCCGAGGAGGGGAAGCTTTCTTT
size: NA; J: TRBJ1-1; D: NA; V: TRBV29-1; CDR3: CSASETEKTEAFF; DNA: TGCAGCGCAAGCGAGACGGAAAAAACTGAAGCTTTCTTT
size: NA; J: TRBJ1-2; D: NA; V: TRBV5-5; CDR3: CASSFADFNYGYTF; DNA: TGTGCCAGCAGCTTCGCAGATTTTAACTATGGCTACACCTTC
size: NA; J: TRBJ1-1; D: TRBD1; V: TRBV29-1; CDR3: CSVEATGGGFREAFF; DNA: TGCAGCGTTGAAGCGACAGGGGGCGGTTTTCGCGAAGCTTTCTTT
size: NA; J: TRBJ2-1; D: TRBD2; V: TRBV18; CDR3: CASSPGPGGPGNEQFF; DNA: TGTGCCAGCTCCCCAGGGCCGGGAGGGCCTGGCAATGAGCAGTTCTTC
size: NA; J: TRBJ2-2; D: NA; V: TRBV7-3; CDR3: CASGKQVGELFF; DNA: TGTGCCAGCGGGAAACAGGTCGGGGAGCTGTTTTTT
size: NA; J: TRBJ2-5; D: TRBD1; V: TRBV6-5; CDR3: CASSFYGTGPKETQYF; DNA: TGTGCCAGCAGTTTCTATGGGACAGGGCCTAAAGAGACCCAGTACTTC
size: NA; J: TRBJ2-7; D: TRBD1; V: TRBV30; CDR3: CAWSRQGGEQYF; DNA: TGTGCCTGGAGCCGACAGGGGGGCGAGCAGTACTTC
size: NA; J: TRBJ1-2; D: NA; V: TRBV6-5; CDR3: CASTRGGSGYTF; DNA: TGTGCCAGCACTCGGGGGGGGAGCGGCTACACCTTC
size: NA; J: TRBJ1-3; D: NA; V: TRBV6-5; CDR3: CASSRRSAGGNTIYF; DNA: TGTGCCAGCAGTCGCCGGTCGGCAGGTGGAAACACCATATATTTT
size: NA; J: TRBJ2-5; D: TRBD2; V: TRBV9; CDR3: CASSIGLAGMESQYF; DNA: TGTGCCAGCAGCATCGGACTAGCGGGGATGGAGTCCCAGTACTTC
size: once; J: TRBJ2-7; D: NA; V: TRBV30; CDR3: CAWRPRGPQSYEQYF; DNA: TGTGCCTGGAGACCCAGGGGACCCCAATCCTACGAGCAGTACTTC
size: NA; J: TRBJ2-5; D: NA; V: TRBV7-3; CDR3: CASSKGHGETQYF; DNA: TGTGCCAGCAGCAAGGGACACGGGGAGACCCAGTACTTC
size: NA; J: TRBJ2-3; D: NA; V: TRBV10-3; CDR3: CAIRGDISTDTQYF; DNA: TGTGCCATCAGGGGGGACATAAGCACAGATACGCAGTATTTT
size: NA; J: TRBJ2-7; D: NA; V: TRBV7-2; CDR3: CASSPKYEQYF; DNA: TGTGCCAGCAGCCCAAAATACGAGCAGTACTTC
size: NA; J: TRBJ2-2; D: TRBD2; V: TRBV4-1; CDR3: CASSRGGTSGINTGELFF; DNA: TGCGCCAGCAGCCGAGGAGGAACTAGCGGAATTAACACCGGGGAGCTGTTTTTT
size: NA; J: TRBJ2-7; D: TRBD2; V: TRBV7-2; CDR3: CASSQGLAGGEQYF; DNA: TGTGCCAGCAGCCAAGGACTAGCGGGCGGAGAGCAGTACTTC
size: NA; J: TRBJ1-2; D: NA; V: TRBV6-5; CDR3: CASSYSILQGGGYTF; DNA: TGTGCCAGCAGTTACTCGATTCTGCAGGGCGGCGGCTACACCTTC
size: NA; J: TRBJ2-1; D: NA; V: TRBV6-2/TRBV6-3; CDR3: CASSYSGVGYNEQFF; DNA: TGTGCCAGCAGTTACTCGGGAGTTGGCTACAATGAGCAGTTCTTC
size: NA; J: TRBJ2-4; D: NA; V: TRBV9; CDR3: CASSDDVRGQLGTQYF; DNA: TGTGCCAGCAGCGACGACGTCCGAGGGCAGCTCGGTACTCAGTACTTC
size: NA; J: TRBJ2-5; D: NA; V: TRBV29-1; CDR3: CSVRGGRGQETQYF; DNA: TGCAGCGTGAGAGGTGGCAGGGGTCAAGAGACCCAGTACTTC
size: NA; J: TRBJ2-3; D: TRBD2; V: TRBV28; CDR3: CASSSLAGVWADTQYF; DNA: TGTGCCAGCAGTTCGTTAGCGGGAGTTTGGGCAGATACGCAGTATTTT